Below, one T cell receptor beta chain is given with its context. The antigen it binds to is not known. It has no much larger one-base neighbor in the sample; base qualities were not kept. In the prospective study, participants were about 18 to 95 years old, resided in fewer than 25 geographic areas of the United States, and were enrolled through a virtual design. To assign participants to cohorts, the prospective study relied on clinical history that participants themselves reported in a screening survey and a study questionnaire. In the prospective study, whole blood, serum and a nasopharyngeal or oropharyngeal swab were collected from each participant by mobile phlebotomists. Additional blood draws and questionnaires over an approximately two-month period could optionally be provided by prospective study participants. Blood samples from the prospective study were shipped frozen or at room temperature prior to DNA extraction.

V gives up 7 bases and J gives up 3 bases, and the segment between their germline ends measures 15 bases. The CDR1 and CDR2 encoded by the germline V gene (reference sequence) are SGHNT and YYREEE. From cysteine to phenylalanine, the CDR3 is 14 amino acids long. Only CDR3 DNA is held: 42 bases, read in frame from base 1. These data belong to a study of blood T cell repertoires in COVID-19 (TCRdb year 2020). About the investigation overall: Samples from collaborators originated in the United States, Italy and Spain and spanned both the acute and convalescent phases of COVID-19. The repertoires were released in a freely available public database intended as a resource for research on the immune response to SARS-CoV-2. Samples came from the ongoing ImmuneRACE study (first 160 participants) plus 1,254 subjects from 6 global collaborators. Sample metadata almost always included a de-identified subject ID, COVID-19 status, age in years and sex. Subjects who had been exposed to COVID-19, were actively infected with it, or had recovered from it provided the deeply sampled blood TCRbeta repertoires that made up the dataset. The material from the prospective study consisted of cDNA or gDNA derived from T cells, B-cell-depleted T cells, or PBMCs. HLA class I and class II types, where available, came from metadata supplied by the sample provider rather than from assay-based typing. The paper's findings and limits, for the study overall: The quantity of clinical and demographic metadata differed by source and by participant and was supplied without curation.

TCRbeta CDR3 regions were amplified from genomic DNA using the immunoSEQ Assay, a bias-controlled multiplex PCR. In the paper's pipeline: Nucleated cell counts per sample were estimated from amplification of reference gene primers within the assay. Sequence reads were collapsed and filtered to measure the absolute abundance of every unique TCRbeta CDR3 rearrangement. For each sample, productive Simpson clonality was calculated as the square root of Simpson's diversity index over productive rearrangements. Entries here come from immuneACCESS through TCRdb and include only in-frame sequences with V and J called. Some clones fail to appear in such tables; in the studies checked, an unresolved V gene covers under half of the shortfall, and the cause of the remainder is unknown. V and J calls and clone size are given by that table; D and trimming were obtained from the DNA. Recorded for this sample are 250,000 to 350,000 clones; around 90% of them occurred a single time. The top ten constitute around 4.3% of the sample.

This TCR derives from a woman aged 18-29 years with acute COVID-19. This sequence uses TRBV5-4 and TRBJ2-3, and the D gene may be TRBD2, 5 bases matching. Sample: PBMCs or T cells enriched from blood (not recorded which). The DNA is TGTGCCAGCGCTCTAGAGGGTCGTACAGATACGCAGTATTTT. This codes for CASALEGRTDTQYF.